Below are 10 T cell receptor beta chains sequenced from a single sample in a study of shared clonotypes between healthy human individuals. Clones were read by immunoSEQ multiplex PCR, and TCRdb kept only the in-frame ones, dropping some. The table includes 1,500,000 or so clones, 98% to 99% detected once. Sequencing was performed on naive CD4+ T cells sorted from blood. Described subset: CD45RA+ positively selected. The receptors come from a man aged 25-45 years in good health.

This clone is a singleton in its sample. The J gene is TRBJ2-1, the V gene TRBV25-1; 9 nucleotides agree with TRBD1. Germline CDR1 MGHDK, CDR2 SYGVNS. This CDR3 has 15 residues. Trimming removed 1 base from V and 4 bases from J; junction bases left unmatched: 2. The CDR3 DNA is TGTGCCAGCAGTGAATTGGGACAGGGATACAATGAGCAGTTCTTC. It specifies CASSELGQGYNEQFF.

The V call is TRBV7-8, the J call TRBJ1-2; D not certain. Trimming took off 5 bases at V and 4 bases at J, with 8 bases between the two ends. This CDR3 has 12 amino acids. Germline V gene sequence: CDR1 SGHVS, CDR2 FQNEAQ. The DNA of the CDR3 is TGTGCCAGCAGCCCAGTGGGCTATGGCTACACCTTC. It translates to CASSPVGYGYTF. The full variable domain, rest sourced from reference TRBV7-8 and TRBJ1-2, is GAGVSQSPRYKVAKRGQDVALRCDPISGHVSLFWYQQALGQGPEFLTYFQNEAQLDKSGLPSDRFFAERPEGSVSTLKIQRTQQEDSAVYLCASSPVGYGYTFGSGTRLTVV.

The V gene is TRBV20-1, the J gene TRBJ2-5; D is unclear. The DNA end is a closer match to TRBJ2-7, so the J assignment may be wrong. CDR1 and CDR2 from the germline V gene are DFQATT and SNEGSKA (reference sequence). This CDR3 contains 10 residues. The CDR3, as DNA: TGCAGTGCTACCCGAACCGAGCAGTACTTC. Amino acid sequence: CSATRTEQYF.

The J gene is TRBJ2-1, the V gene TRBV7-8; TRBD1 aligns across 7 bases. CDR1 SGHVS and CDR2 FQNEAQ come from the germline V gene. The CDR3 runs 16 residues. With 1 base clipped from V and 10 bases from J, the junction kept 13 bases outside the gene matches. The CDR3 spells CASSLGEDRFRREQFF. In DNA, the CDR3 is TGTGCCAGCAGCTTAGGTGAGGACAGGTTTCGGCGGGAGCAGTTCTTC.

This chain connects TRBV4-3 to TRBJ2-1; D gene unclear. The CDR3 sequence is 16 residues long. The germline V gene encodes CDR1 LGHNA and CDR2 YSLEER. The V and J ends lost 1 base and 5 bases respectively, with 15 bases between them. CDR3 in amino acids: CASSQGQQAPHNEQFF. The CDR3 DNA is TGCGCCAGCAGCCAAGGGCAACAAGCACCCCACAATGAGCAGTTCTTC.

This clone was detected once. The chain links TRBV7-8 to TRBJ2-3; 8 bases match TRBD2. J lost 1 base, V lost 3 bases, and 3 bases had no gene match. There are 15 residues in the CDR3. Germline V gene data show CDR1 as SGHVS and CDR2 as FQNEAQ. The CDR3: CASSLLAGGTDTQYF. The DNA of the CDR3 is TGTGCCAGCAGCTTGCTAGCGGGCGGCACAGATACGCAGTATTTT.

As for this clone: Other DNA sequences in the sample encode the same CDR3. The rearrangement joins TRBV7-8 to TRBJ1-4; no clear D gene. The CDR3 totals 14 residues. V dropped 1 base and J dropped 5 bases, with 8 bases sitting between them. Germline V lookup: CDR1 SGHVS, CDR2 FQNEAQ. The CDR3 DNA follows: TGTGCCAGCAGCTTAGGCCGGGTAAATGAAAAACTGTTTTTT. It translates to CASSLGRVNEKLFF.

As concerns this clone: At one boundary the junction diverges from the germline segment, which might be a read error. The genes are TRBV5-5 and TRBJ1-5, with 10 bases aligning to TRBD1. The germline V gene encodes CDR1 SGHKS and CDR2 YYEKEE (reference sequence). The CDR3 length is 15 residues. The CDR3 here is CASRLDRGRSQPQHF. In DNA form, the CDR3 reads TGTGCCAGCAGATTGGACAGGGGGAGGTCGCAGCCCCAGCATTTT.

The chain is built from TRBV7-2 and TRBJ2-2; no clear D. Trimming removed 3 bases at V and 0 bases at J, with 8 bases between. The CDR3 extends over 15 amino acids. Germline-derived CDR1 and CDR2 are SGHTA and FQGNSA. The CDR3 loop reads CASSFVIPNTGELFF. The CDR3 region has the DNA TGTGCCAGCAGCTTCGTGATCCCGAACACCGGGGAGCTGTTTTTT.

Written as DNA, the CDR3 is TGTGCCATCAGTGAGTCTGCGGGACGGTATTACGAGCAGTACTTC. Translating gives CAISESAGRYYEQYF. The chain employs TRBV10-3 and TRBJ2-7; a possible D gene is TRBD2 (6 bases). The germline CDR1 and CDR2 sequences are ENHRY and SYGVKD. The CDR3 totals 15 residues. Between the trimmed V and J ends, which lost 0 bases and 4 bases, there was a span of 13 bases.